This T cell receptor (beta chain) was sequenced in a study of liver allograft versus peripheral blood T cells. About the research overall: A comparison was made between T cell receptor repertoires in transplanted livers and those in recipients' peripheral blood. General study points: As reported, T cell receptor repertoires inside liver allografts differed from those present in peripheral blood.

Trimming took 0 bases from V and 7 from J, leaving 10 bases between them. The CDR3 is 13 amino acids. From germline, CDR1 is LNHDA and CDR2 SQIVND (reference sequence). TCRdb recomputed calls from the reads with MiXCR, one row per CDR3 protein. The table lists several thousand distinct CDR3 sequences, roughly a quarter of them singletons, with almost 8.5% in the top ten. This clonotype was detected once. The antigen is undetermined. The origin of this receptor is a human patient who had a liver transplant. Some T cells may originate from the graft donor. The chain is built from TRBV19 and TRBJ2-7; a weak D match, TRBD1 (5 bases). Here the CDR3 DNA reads TGTGCCAGTAGTATAGACAGGGCAAGAGAGCAGTACTTC. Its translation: CASSIDRAREQYF.